Each of the 23 T cell receptor beta chains below was sequenced from the same sample in a study of control samples from healthy donors and cancer patients. Sequencing used immunoSEQ multiplex PCR; TCRdb keeps in-frame clones, though not all of them. The top ten hold approximately 14% of the sample, which has 60,000 to 75,000 clones, about 83% seen once. The specimen sequenced was blood. The receptors come from a man aged 55 to 70 in good health.

The CDR3 spells CASSLRDRISYNEQFF. The CDR3 DNA reads as TGTGCCAGCAGCTTAAGGGACAGGATTTCCTACAATGAGCAGTTCTTC. This chain connects TRBV7-6 to TRBJ2-1, with 8 bases identical to TRBD1. V lost 2 bases and J lost 1; bases outside the gene matches: 4. CDR1 is SGHVS, CDR2 FNYEAQ, per germline. CDR3 length: 16 amino acids. The full variable domain, its missing parts supplied by reference TRBV7-6 and TRBJ2-1, is GAGVSQSPRYKVTKRGQDVALRCDPISGHVSLYWYRQALGQGPEFLTYFNYEAQQDKSGLPNDRFSAERPEGSISTLTIQRTEQRDSAMYRCASSLRDRISYNEQFFGPGTRLTVL.

The chain's CDR3 is CASPPLRGKSYNEQFF. In nucleotides, the CDR3 is TGTGCCAGCCCTCCCCTCAGGGGCAAATCCTACAATGAGCAGTTCTTC. The genes are TRBV28 and TRBJ2-1, with D perhaps TRBD1 (6 bases). The V end was cut by 8 bases, the J end by 1 base, with 18 bases between. The CDR3 has 16 amino acids. Germline V gives CDR1 MDHEN, CDR2 SYDVKM. Supplemented by reference TRBV28 and TRBJ2-1, the full variable domain reads DVKVTQSSRYLVKRTGEKVFLECVQDMDHENMFWYRQDPGLGLRLIYFSYDVKMKEKGDIPEGYSVSREKKERFSLILESASTNQTSMYLCASPPLRGKSYNEQFFGPGTRLTVL.

Many counts were recorded for this clone. V is TRBV6-6 and J is TRBJ1-6; no definite D call. The CDR3 is made up of 15 amino acids. V dropped 2 bases and J dropped 7 bases, with 12 bases sitting between them. Germline loops: CDR1 MNHNY, CDR2 SVGAGI (reference sequence). The CDR3 DNA reads TGTGCCAGCAGTTACGGGGAGGGATTCAATTCACCCCTCCACTTT. Translating gives CASSYGEGFNSPLHF.

The chain combines TRBV18 with TRBJ1-4; 12 nucleotides line up with TRBD1. Germline loops: CDR1 KGHSH, CDR2 LQKENI. Trimming cost V 4 bases and J 6 bases; bases outside gene matches: 9. The CDR3 runs to 17 residues. CDR3 DNA: TGTGCCAGCTCACGGTCCCGGGACAGGGGGCGGCATGAAAAACTGTTTTTT. As protein: CASSRSRDRGRHEKLFF. The full variable domain, completed using reference TRBV18 and TRBJ1-4, is NAGVMQNPRHLVRRRGQEARLRCSPMKGHSHVYWYRQLPEEGLKFMVYLQKENIIDESGMPKERFSAEFPKEGPSILRIQQVVRGDSAAYFCASSRSRDRGRHEKLFFGSGTQLSVL.

This clone was recorded once. The J gene is TRBJ2-2, the V gene TRBV19, with 9 bases matching TRBD2. CDR3 length equals 14 residues. Germline values: CDR1 LNHDA, CDR2 SQIVND (reference sequence). With 11 bases clipped from V and 7 bases from J, the junction kept 11 bases outside the gene matches. Here the CDR3 DNA reads TGTGCCGGGAGAGATAGCGGGAGCTTCGGGGAGCTGTTTTTT. This encodes CAGRDSGSFGELFF.

This chain joins TRBV4-2 and TRBJ1-2; D is unclear. CDR1 and CDR2 (germline): LGHNA, YNFKEQ. V was pared by 0 bases and J by 0 bases, with 5 bases between. The CDR3 has 14 amino acids. The chain's CDR3 is CASSQDLTNYGYTF. In DNA form, the CDR3 reads TGTGCCAGCAGCCAAGATTTGACTAACTATGGCTACACCTTC.

This clone was counted only a few times. The chain recombines TRBV3-1 (or the pseudogene TRBV3-2) with TRBJ1-2; D might be TRBD1 (5 bases). The V and J ends lost 2 bases and 1 base respectively, with 11 bases between them. Germline CDR1 LGHDT, CDR2 YNNKEL (reference sequence). This CDR3 spans 15 amino acids. In DNA form, the CDR3 reads TGTGCCAGCAGCCAACGGGACCGTATTAACTATGGCTACACCTTC. It translates to CASSQRDRINYGYTF.

The rearrangement uses TRBV9 and TRBJ2-3; D is perhaps TRBD2 (6 bases). Germline loops: CDR1 SGDLS, CDR2 YYNGEE. V was cut by 2 bases and J by 4 bases, with 20 bases left in between. The CDR3 contains 17 residues. This chain's CDR3 is CASSVGSGRMSPDTQYF. The CDR3 nucleotides are TGTGCCAGCAGCGTTGGGTCCGGGAGAATGTCCCCAGATACGCAGTATTTT.

A remark on this clone: The junction and the germline gene differ at one end; a read error may be behind it. The chain employs TRBV29-1 and TRBJ2-7, with 8 nucleotides matching TRBD2. Germline lookup yields CDR1 SQVTM and CDR2 ANQGSEA. The CDR3 covers 12 residues. CDR3 sequence reads: CSVAGSSGLPSF. The CDR3 nucleotides read TGCAGCGTTGCGGGGTCTAGCGGGCTCCCCAGCTTC.

The chain joins TRBV18 to TRBJ2-7, with a tentative D call TRBD1 (6 bases). CDR1 KGHSH and CDR2 LQKENI come from the germline V gene. Trimming took off 3 bases at V and 1 base at J, with 7 bases between the two ends. The CDR3 length is 13 residues. The CDR3 sequence is CASSPTGSYEQYF. DNA of the CDR3: TGTGCCAGCTCACCGACAGGTTCCTACGAGCAGTACTTC.

The chain joins TRBV11-2 to TRBJ2-5; possible D gene TRBD2, 6 bases. This CDR3 region has 13 residues. Trimming stripped 3 bases from V and 2 bases from J, with 7 bases between. Germline V gene sequence: CDR1 SGHAT, CDR2 FQNNGV. The chain's CDR3 is CASSFAGQETQYF. The DNA for the CDR3 is TGTGCCAGCAGCTTTGCGGGGCAAGAGACCCAGTACTTC.

The CDR3 sequence: CASSFSGSANTEAFF. The CDR3 coding sequence is TGTGCCAGCAGTTTTAGTGGTAGCGCGAACACTGAAGCTTTCTTT. This rearrangement joins TRBV28 to TRBJ1-1; D ambiguous. The germline V gene encodes CDR1 MDHEN and CDR2 SYDVKM. Trimming took 3 bases from V and 1 from J, leaving 12 bases between them. The length of the CDR3 is 15 residues.

The rearrangement joins TRBV5-4 to TRBJ2-7; D is uncertain. This CDR3 spans 15 amino acids. The V gene lost 3 bases and the J gene lost 7 bases, with 20 bases spanning the gap. The germline V gene encodes CDR1 SGHNT and CDR2 YYREEE (reference sequence). In DNA form, the CDR3 reads TGTGCCAGCAGCTCACAGAAGACCGGCACGGGTGAGCAGTACTTC. Protein sequence: CASSSQKTGTGEQYF.

This rearrangement joins TRBV9 to TRBJ2-7; D is unresolved. CDR3 size: 14 residues. Per the germline V gene, CDR1 is SGDLS and CDR2 is YYNGEE. V lost 0 bases and J 4 bases, leaving 11 bases between the germline ends. This chain's CDR3 is CASSVEPMFYEQYF. CDR3 DNA sequence: TGTGCCAGCAGCGTAGAGCCTATGTTTTACGAGCAGTACTTC.

The chain has TRBV18 and TRBJ1-4, with 7 bases identical to TRBD1. The V gene end was trimmed by 3 bases and the J gene end by 6 bases; junction bases not matched to a gene: 16. CDR3 size: 18 residues. Germline V gives CDR1 KGHSH, CDR2 LQKENI. The CDR3 DNA reads as TGTGCCAGCTCACCGGCGATGACAGGGTCGTCACGGCATGAAAAACTGTTTTTT. Its protein product is CASSPAMTGSSRHEKLFF.

The chain recombines TRBV5-1 with TRBJ2-2; possibly TRBD1 or TRBD2 for D (5 bases each). V was pared by 7 bases and J by 4 bases, with 17 bases between. The CDR3 length is 15 residues. The germline CDR1 and CDR2 sequences are SGHRS and YFSETQ. CDR3 amino acids: CASGNQGRGTGELFF. Written as DNA, the CDR3 is TGCGCCAGCGGGAACCAGGGTCGGGGCACCGGGGAGCTGTTTTTT.

This clone came up once. V gene TRBV7-2 combines with J gene TRBJ2-7; D remains unclear. The CDR3 is 11 amino acids. Germline-derived CDR1 and CDR2 are SGHTA and FQGNSA. V lost 3 bases and J lost 5, with 5 bases in between. CDR3 nucleotides: TGTGCCAGCAGCTTTGACAACGAGCAGTACTTC. It translates to CASSFDNEQYF.

The chain carries TRBV9 and TRBJ2-3; D is possibly TRBD2 (5 bases). In germline, CDR1 is SGDLS, CDR2 YYNGEE. CDR3 length: 17 residues. V gave up 0 bases and J gave up 2 bases, with 16 bases separating them. The CDR3 DNA reads as TGTGCCAGCAGCGTAGTGCCAGCTACTAGAGCCACAGATACGCAGTATTTT. Protein product: CASSVVPATRATDTQYF.

The chain carries TRBV13 and TRBJ1-6, with D perhaps matching TRBD1 (5 bases). Trimming took 4 bases from V and 10 from J, leaving 8 bases between them. CDR1 and CDR2 (germline): PRHDT, FYEKMQ (reference sequence). This CDR3 region has 12 residues. This chain's CDR3 is CASSSQVSPLHF. The CDR3 DNA follows: TGTGCCAGCAGCTCACAGGTATCACCCCTCCACTTT.

This sequence joins TRBV7-9 and TRBJ1-6; the D gene is possibly TRBD1 (5 bases). The germline V gene has CDR1 SEHNR and CDR2 FQNEAQ (reference sequence). V was trimmed by 5 bases and J by 9 bases, leaving 17 bases between them. The CDR3 sequence is 15 residues long. Here the CDR3 reads CASSPRSGNGSPLHF. CDR3 nucleotide sequence: TGTGCCAGCAGCCCTCGGTCAGGGAATGGTTCACCCCTCCACTTT.

The chain employs TRBV7-2 and TRBJ2-7; possibly TRBD1 for D (5 bases). V shed 3 bases and J shed 1 base, with 7 bases lying between them. Germline V gene lookup returns CDR1 SGHTA and CDR2 FQGNSA. CDR3 length: 13 residues. The DNA for the CDR3 is TGTGCCAGCAGCTTCACAGGTTCCTACGAGCAGTACTTC. This gives the protein CASSFTGSYEQYF.

The chain joins TRBV5-1 to TRBJ2-3; 9 bases are shared with TRBD1. The CDR3 contains 15 residues. Germline assignment: CDR1 SGHRS and CDR2 YFSETQ. The junction had 5 bases not matched to a gene; V was cut back by 4 bases and J by 2 bases. The chain's CDR3 is CASSPGQGHTDTQYF. For the CDR3, the DNA is TGCGCCAGCAGCCCGGGACAGGGCCACACAGATACGCAGTATTTT.

The rearrangement links TRBV7-2 to TRBJ2-1; 8 bases agree with TRBD1. The J segment lost 9 bases and the V segment lost 8 bases, leaving 15 bases of the junction unmatched. The CDR3 runs to 15 residues. The germline gives CDR1 SGHTA, CDR2 FQGNSA. CDR3 nucleotides: TGTGCCAGCCGCGCCGTGATGACAGGGGTGGCTGAGCAGTTCTTC. It translates to CASRAVMTGVAEQFF.